One and the same sample provided the 6 T cell receptor beta chains below, sequenced in a study of CD8+ T cells in alopecia areata. After isolation, RNA underwent reverse transcription to generate cDNA as the sequencing template. TCRdb's table, derived via immunoSEQ multiplex PCR, lists solely in-frame clones and lacks some. The sample records 90,000 to 120,000 clones, approximately 59% being singletons. Specimen: CD8+ T cells sorted from blood. The source of these receptors is a human donor in good health.

The DNA for the CDR3 is TGTGCCAGCAGAACGATCCGGGACAGCGACACAGATACGCAGTATTTT. This gives the protein CASRTIRDSDTDTQYF. The chain is built from TRBV2 and TRBJ2-3; 7 bases are shared with TRBD1. Trimming took 6 bases from V and 2 from J; bases not matched to a gene: 11. The germline V gene has CDR1 SNHLY and CDR2 FYNNEI. The CDR3 spans 16 residues.

The chain is built from TRBV6-1 and TRBJ2-5, with 7 bases matching TRBD1. The CDR3 runs 15 residues. J was trimmed by 2 bases and V by 7 bases; bases with no gene match: 10. The germline V gene encodes CDR1 MNHNS and CDR2 SASEGT. Here the CDR3 DNA reads TGTGCCAGCACCTCGCCCGACAGGGTACAAGAGACCCAGTACTTC. Amino acid sequence: CASTSPDRVQETQYF.

The V and J genes are TRBV7-8 and TRBJ2-5; 11 bases are a match to TRBD2. The length of the CDR3 is 18 residues. The germline gives CDR1 SGHVS, CDR2 FQNEAQ. The V and J ends lost 2 bases and 2 bases, in that order; junction bases with no gene match: 10. CDR3 amino acids: CASSLPASGGPTQETQYF. CDR3 coding DNA: TGTGCCAGCAGCTTACCGGCTAGCGGGGGGCCCACGCAAGAGACCCAGTACTTC.

There are a few counts of this clone. CDR3 loop: CASSGTGTGVHEQYF. CDR3 in DNA: TGCGCCAGCAGCGGAACCGGGACAGGGGTCCACGAGCAGTACTTC. This chain connects TRBV5-1 to TRBJ2-7; 10 positions agree with TRBD1. With 4 bases clipped from V and 5 bases from J, the junction kept 9 bases outside the gene matches. Germline-derived CDR1 and CDR2 are SGHRS and YFSETQ. The CDR3 spans 15 residues.

The table lists this clone with a few counts. The chain uses TRBV7-9 and TRBJ2-7; weak D call: TRBD1 (5 bases). Germline V lookup: CDR1 SEHNR, CDR2 FQNEAQ (reference sequence). V lost 0 bases and J lost 0, with 12 bases in between. There are 16 residues in the CDR3. The CDR3 region is CASSLAGVRSSYEQYF. Here the CDR3 DNA reads TGTGCCAGCAGCTTAGCAGGGGTGAGGAGCTCCTACGAGCAGTACTTC.

This sequence joins TRBV9 and TRBJ2-7, with D maybe TRBD1 (6 bases). The germline V gene encodes CDR1 SGDLS and CDR2 YYNGEE. The V end was cut by 3 bases, the J end by 7 bases, with 14 bases between. This CDR3 comprises 13 residues. The CDR3 region is CASSALDRSEQYF. The DNA for the CDR3 is TGTGCCAGCAGCGCCTTAGACAGGTCAGAGCAGTACTTC.